This T cell receptor (beta chain) is from a study of blood T cell repertoires in COVID-19. Study context: The United States, Italy and Spain were the sources of the acute and convalescent COVID-19 samples. From T cells, B-cell-depleted T cells, or PBMCs came the material, which was cDNA or gDNA.

Germline CDR1 and CDR2: KGHDR and SFDVKD. V was clipped by 10 bases and J by 7 bases; unmatched bases: 10. The CDR3 totals 14 residues. Original analysis: Reference gene primer amplification in the assay estimated nucleated cell counts. TCRdb's copy holds only in-frame clones and misses some; the assay was immunoSEQ multiplex PCR. Clone size and V and J calls were adopted from that table, with D and trimming inferred from the DNA. The sample shows approximately 200,000 clones, around 83% of them seen only once. This clonotype was obtained from a woman aged 25-40 years with active or convalescent COVID-19. The chain has TRBV24-1 and TRBJ2-1; 9 bases align to TRBD1. Sequenced: peripheral blood. The CDR3 loop reads CATAPGQGINEQFF. The CDR3 nucleotides read TGTGCCACTGCGCCGGGACAGGGTATTAATGAGCAGTTCTTC.